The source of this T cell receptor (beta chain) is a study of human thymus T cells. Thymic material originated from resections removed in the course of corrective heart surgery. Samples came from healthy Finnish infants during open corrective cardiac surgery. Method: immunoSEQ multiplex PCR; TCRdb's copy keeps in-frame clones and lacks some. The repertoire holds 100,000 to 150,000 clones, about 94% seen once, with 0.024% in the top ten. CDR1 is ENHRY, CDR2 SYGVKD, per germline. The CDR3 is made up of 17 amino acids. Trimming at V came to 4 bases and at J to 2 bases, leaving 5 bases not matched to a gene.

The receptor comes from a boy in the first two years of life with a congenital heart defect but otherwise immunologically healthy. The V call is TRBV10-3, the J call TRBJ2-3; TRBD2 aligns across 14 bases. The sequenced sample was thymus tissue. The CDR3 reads CAISATSGGVSTDTQYF. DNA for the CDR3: TGTGCCATCAGTGCGACTAGCGGGGGGGTTTCCACAGATACGCAGTATTTT.